Below, 24 T cell receptor beta chains from the same sample are listed, as sequenced in a study of blood T cell repertoires in COVID-19. Sequencing was performed with immunoSEQ multiplex PCR; in TCRdb, only in-frame clones are kept and a portion is missing. The table has around 270,000 clones, approximately 87% seen once. The sequenced sample was peripheral blood. Receptor source: a woman between 45 and 60 years old with acute or convalescent COVID-19.

The chain recombines TRBV19 with TRBJ2-3, with 10 bases lining up with TRBD2. The V gene end was trimmed by 9 bases and the J gene end by 1 base; junction bases not matched to a gene: 13. The CDR3 length is 17 residues. The germline gives CDR1 LNHDA, CDR2 SQIVND (reference sequence). The CDR3 loop reads CASATHTLAGGTDTQYF. In DNA form, the CDR3 reads TGTGCCAGCGCTACCCATACTCTAGCGGGAGGCACAGATACGCAGTATTTT.

This sequence joins TRBV6-2 or TRBV6-3 and TRBJ1-2; 7 nucleotides agree with TRBD1. CDR1 is MNHEY, CDR2 SVGEGT, per germline. V lost 2 bases and J lost 4; bases outside the gene matches: 7. CDR3 length: 15 amino acids. CDR3: CASSYHRDSLYGYTF. DNA for the CDR3: TGTGCCAGCAGTTACCACCGGGACAGCCTCTATGGCTACACCTTC.

The chain combines TRBV27 with TRBJ2-7; TRBD2 matches at 7 bases. V lost 5 bases, J lost 5 bases, and 15 bases stayed unmatched. The CDR3 totals 16 residues. Germline V gives CDR1 MNHEY, CDR2 SMNVEV (reference sequence). CDR3 bases: TGTGCCAGCAGTCCCAGTAGCGGGTACCTGGCCAACGAGCAGTACTTC. This encodes CASSPSSGYLANEQYF.

The count of this clone is one. The CDR3 is CASSLLETQYF. The CDR3 coding sequence is TGTGCCAGCAGCTTGCTGGAGACCCAGTACTTC. The chain carries TRBV5-8 and TRBJ2-5, with no clear D. The CDR3 has 11 amino acids. The V end lost 1 base, the J end lost 5 bases, and 3 bases lay between the germline ends. Germline V gene lookup returns CDR1 SGHTS and CDR2 YDEGEE.

The chain uses TRBV9 and TRBJ2-3; D perhaps matches TRBD2 (5 bases). The CDR3 consists of 15 residues. Germline assignment: CDR1 SGDLS and CDR2 YYNGEE. V lost 0 bases and J lost 3, with 11 bases in between. CDR3: CASSVVSRGTDTQYF. The CDR3, as DNA: TGTGCCAGCAGCGTAGTCTCTAGAGGGACAGATACGCAGTATTTT.

The V call is TRBV29-1, the J call TRBJ2-1; a weak D match, TRBD2 (5 bases). CDR1 is SQVTM and CDR2 is ANQGSEA in the germline V gene. V lost 0 bases to trimming and J lost 4 bases, with 19 bases between them. The CDR3 extends over 17 amino acids. CDR3 residues: CSVEDGGGVAGYNEQFF. The CDR3, as DNA: TGCAGCGTTGAAGATGGAGGTGGGGTGGCGGGTTACAATGAGCAGTTCTTC.

The V call is TRBV28, the J call TRBJ1-2; perhaps TRBD1 as D (5 bases). Germline assignment: CDR1 MDHEN and CDR2 SYDVKM. The CDR3 is made up of 14 amino acids. V was trimmed by 9 bases and J by 3 bases, leaving 17 bases between them. CDR3 nucleotide sequence: TGTGCCAGTGGGGTTTTGGGGGGTGACTATGGCTACACCTTC. Protein product: CASGVLGGDYGYTF.

This chain uses TRBV18 with TRBJ1-1; D gene uncertain. V was shortened by 6 bases and J by 1 base, with 9 bases between the two germline ends. The length of the CDR3 is 13 residues. CDR1 KGHSH and CDR2 LQKENI come from the germline V gene. This CDR3 reads CASSVGENTEAFF. DNA of the CDR3: TGTGCCAGCTCGGTCGGGGAGAACACTGAAGCTTTCTTT.

The chain couples TRBV7-3 to TRBJ2-1; 9 nucleotides agree with TRBD2. Unmatched junction bases numbered 9, after V lost 5 bases and J lost 10 bases. The germline V gene encodes CDR1 SGHTA and CDR2 FQGTGA. The CDR3 consists of 14 residues. The CDR3 region has the DNA TGTGCCAGCAGCCATTCTAGCGGGGAGGGCGAGCAGTTCTTC. Its translation is CASSHSSGEGEQFF.

CDR3: CASSFTRVPGELFF. The CDR3 DNA reads TGTGCCAGCAGCTTTACCAGGGTGCCCGGGGAGCTGTTTTTT. V usage is TRBV5-4 and J usage is TRBJ2-2, with D perhaps TRBD1 (5 bases). The CDR3 is 14 residues long. Germline V gene lookup returns CDR1 SGHNT and CDR2 YYREEE (reference sequence). Trimming stripped 2 bases from V and 6 bases from J, with 11 bases between.

The chain is built from TRBV7-8 and TRBJ2-4; D remains unclear. The CDR3 has 17 amino acids. CDR1 is SGHVS and CDR2 is FQNEAQ in the germline V gene. The V gene lost 1 base and the J gene lost 0 bases, with 13 bases spanning the gap. DNA of the CDR3: TGTGCCAGCAGCTTAGTGCGGCTTAGAGTAGCCAAAAACATTCAGTACTTC. Its protein is CASSLVRLRVAKNIQYF.

V usage is TRBV6-5 and J usage is TRBJ1-1, with a tentative D call TRBD1 (6 bases). V lost 5 bases, J lost 3 bases, and 13 bases lay in between. This CDR3 is built from 14 residues. The germline V gene has CDR1 MNHEY and CDR2 SVGAGI. CDR3 nucleotide sequence: TGTGCCAGCAGTCCTAGACAGGTTCACACTGAAGCTTTCTTT. Its translation: CASSPRQVHTEAFF.

The rearrangement uses TRBV9 and TRBJ2-1; the D gene is possibly TRBD1 (5 bases). This CDR3 is 15 amino acids long. In germline, CDR1 is SGDLS, CDR2 YYNGEE. The ends were cut back, 4 bases at V and 8 bases at J, with 19 bases in the middle. This chain's CDR3 is CASSPGASLMDEQFF. Here the CDR3 DNA reads TGTGCCAGCAGCCCTGGGGCGTCCCTGATGGATGAGCAGTTCTTC. Combining the CDR3 with reference TRBV9 and TRBJ2-1 gives the whole variable domain DSGVTQTPKHLITATGQRVTLRCSPRSGDLSVYWYQQSLDQGLQFLIQYYNGEERAKGNILERFSAQQFPDLHSELNLSSLELGDSALYFCASSPGASLMDEQFFGPGTRLTVL.

The chain employs TRBV9 and TRBJ2-7, with 11 bases that match TRBD2. This CDR3 is 14 amino acids long. Looked up from germline, CDR1 is SGDLS and CDR2 is YYNGEE. V lost 4 bases and J lost 7; bases outside the gene matches: 7. The CDR3 DNA follows: TGTGCCAGCAGCCGAACTAGCGGGAGTGAAGAGCAGTACTTC. Residues: CASSRTSGSEEQYF.

This rearrangement joins TRBV29-1 to TRBJ1-4; 9 positions match TRBD1. CDR1 is SQVTM, CDR2 ANQGSEA, per germline. Trimming cost V 6 bases and J 0 bases; bases outside gene matches: 5. The CDR3 sequence is 15 residues long. The CDR3 DNA follows: TGCAGCGTGGGGACAGGGACAGCAACTAATGAAAAACTGTTTTTT. This sequence encodes CSVGTGTATNEKLFF.

The V and J genes are TRBV9 and TRBJ2-3; D is unresolved. CDR1 is SGDLS, CDR2 YYNGEE, per germline. V was shortened by 0 bases and J by 0 bases, with 8 bases between the two germline ends. This CDR3 is 15 amino acids long. The CDR3 reads CASSVGLGSTDTQYF. The CDR3 DNA follows: TGTGCCAGCAGCGTAGGCCTAGGTAGCACAGATACGCAGTATTTT.

This clone has a single count. The rearrangement uses TRBV7-3 and TRBJ2-2, with 10 bases identical to TRBD2. The CDR3 contains 18 residues. CDR1 is SGHTA and CDR2 is FQGTGA in the germline V gene. V lost 5 bases, J lost 6 bases, and 15 bases stayed unmatched. The CDR3 here is CASSPGAASGRVPGELFF. The CDR3 nucleotides read TGTGCCAGCAGCCCCGGGGCGGCGAGCGGGAGGGTCCCCGGGGAGCTGTTTTTT.

The chain combines TRBV4-2 with TRBJ1-2, with 11 positions matching TRBD1. Trimming removed 10 bases from V and 6 bases from J; junction bases left unmatched: 13. Germline loops: CDR1 LGHNA, CDR2 YNFKEQ. The CDR3 extends over 15 amino acids. The CDR3 spells CATSPQGQGVDGYTF. The CDR3 nucleotides are TGTGCCACCTCCCCCCAGGGACAGGGGGTGGATGGCTACACCTTC.

The chain uses TRBV29-1 and TRBJ1-5; 8 bases are shared with TRBD1. The CDR3 runs 14 residues. V lost 6 bases, J lost 1 base, and 5 bases stayed unmatched. Germline assignment: CDR1 SQVTM and CDR2 ANQGSEA. CDR3 sequence: CSVRDRGSNQPQHF. Here the CDR3 DNA reads TGCAGCGTCCGAGACAGGGGCAGCAATCAGCCCCAGCATTTT.

The V call is TRBV11-2, the J call TRBJ2-1; D is undetermined. Germline V CDR1 and CDR2: SGHAT, FQNNGV. V lost 3 bases and J 7 bases, leaving 4 bases between the germline ends. This CDR3 spans 11 amino acids. CDR3 protein: CASSFGNEQFF. CDR3 nucleotides: TGTGCCAGCAGCTTCGGGAATGAGCAGTTCTTC.

This clone was picked up one time. V gene TRBV28 combines with J gene TRBJ2-7; TRBD1 agrees at 10 bases. In germline, CDR1 is MDHEN, CDR2 SYDVKM. J was trimmed by 3 bases and V by 6 bases; bases with no gene match: 8. This CDR3 has 15 residues. DNA for the CDR3: TGTGCCAGCAGGATCCGACAGGGGGCTGACTACGAGCAGTACTTC. As protein: CASRIRQGADYEQYF.

V is TRBV2 and J is TRBJ2-1, with TRBD2 identical over 7 bases. Germline trimming cut 4 bases from V and 9 bases from J; bases unmatched to any gene: 12. Germline-derived CDR1 and CDR2 are SNHLY and FYNNEI. The CDR3 extends over 15 amino acids. CDR3 residues: CASSADWGEGTEQFF. DNA for the CDR3: TGTGCCAGCAGTGCGGACTGGGGGGAGGGGACTGAGCAGTTCTTC.

Turning to this clone: The same CDR3 can be traced to other DNA sequences in this sample. This chain uses TRBV5-1 with TRBJ1-4, with 9 nucleotides matching TRBD1. V dropped 2 bases and J dropped 7; count of bases not matched to a gene: 3. Per the germline V gene, CDR1 is SGHRS and CDR2 is YFSETQ. This CDR3 is 14 amino acids long. The CDR3 reads CASSLGQGSEKLFF. The DNA for the CDR3 is TGCGCCAGCAGCTTAGGACAGGGGAGTGAAAAACTGTTTTTT.

The J gene is TRBJ1-3, the V gene TRBV29-1; D might be TRBD1 (6 bases). Per germline, CDR1 SQVTM and CDR2 ANQGSEA. V lost 7 bases, J lost 3 bases, and 19 bases lay in between. The CDR3 length is 15 residues. The DNA of the CDR3 is TGCAGCGCAATAACCCAGGGGCTTCTTGGAAACACCATATATTTT. Protein product: CSAITQGLLGNTIYF.